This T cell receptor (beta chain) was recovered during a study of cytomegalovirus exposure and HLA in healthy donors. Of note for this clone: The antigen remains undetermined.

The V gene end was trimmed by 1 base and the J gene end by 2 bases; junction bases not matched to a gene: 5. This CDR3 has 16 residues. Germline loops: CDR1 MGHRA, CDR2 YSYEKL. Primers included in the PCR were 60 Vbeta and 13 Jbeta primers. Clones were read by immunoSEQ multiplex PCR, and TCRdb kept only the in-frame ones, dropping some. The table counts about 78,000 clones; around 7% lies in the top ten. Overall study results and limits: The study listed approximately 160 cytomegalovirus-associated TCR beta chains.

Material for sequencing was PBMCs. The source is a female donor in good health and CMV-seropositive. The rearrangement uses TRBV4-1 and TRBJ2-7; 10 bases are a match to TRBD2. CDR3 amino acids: CASSQGPSGGTYEQYF. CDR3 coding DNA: TGCGCCAGCAGCCAAGGGCCTAGCGGGGGAACCTACGAGCAGTACTTC.